The 25 T cell receptor beta chains in this list originate from one sample, sequenced in a study of shared clonotypes between healthy human individuals. Only in-frame clones appear in the TCRdb table, and some are missing; sequencing was by immunoSEQ multiplex PCR. The sample shows 500,000 or so clones, 90% to 96% of them seen only once. The specimen was naive CD4+ T cells sorted from blood. Subset indicated: CD45RA+ positively selected. These receptors originate from a woman in her thirties in good health.

In DNA form, the CDR3 reads TGTGCCAGCAGTTCCCCGGGGCCCAAAGAGACCCAGTACTTC. This gives the protein CASSSPGPKETQYF. This chain joins TRBV28 and TRBJ2-5; D possibly uses TRBD1 or TRBD2 (5 bases each). CDR1 is MDHEN and CDR2 is SYDVKM in the germline V gene. The V gene lost 4 bases and the J gene lost 3 bases, with 12 bases spanning the gap. The CDR3 runs to 14 residues.

The chain has TRBV5-6 and TRBJ2-7; 12 bases match TRBD2. Germline CDR1 reads SGHDT; CDR2 reads YYEEEE. This CDR3 is built from 19 residues. V lost 1 base to trimming and J lost 2 bases; unmatched junction nucleotides: 13. CDR3 in DNA: TGTGCCAGCAGCTTGAGGTTGACTAGCGGGAGTGGAGCGGCCTACGAGCAGTACTTC. Translating gives CASSLRLTSGSGAAYEQYF.

In its sample, this clone was seen once. CDR3 region: CASPFRGGYTEAFF. DNA of the CDR3: TGTGCCAGCCCTTTCAGGGGGGGATACACTGAAGCTTTCTTT. The rearrangement uses TRBV11-3 and TRBJ1-1; 7 nucleotides match TRBD1. The CDR3 spans 14 residues. Trimming took 8 bases from V and 3 from J; bases not matched to a gene: 9. Germline-derived CDR1 and CDR2 are SGHNT and YENEEA.

The rearrangement joins TRBV10-3 to TRBJ2-3, with D maybe TRBD2 (6 bases). Germline V gene data show CDR1 as ENHRY and CDR2 as SYGVKD. This CDR3 has 13 amino acids. V gave up 10 bases and J gave up 0 bases, with 11 bases separating them. The CDR3 loop is CATDRGSTDTQYF. The CDR3 DNA sequence: TGTGCCACCGACCGGGGGAGCACAGATACGCAGTATTTT.

V is TRBV6-1 and J is TRBJ2-7; 13 bases align to TRBD2. The CDR3 runs 14 residues. The V gene's germline CDR1 is MNHNS and CDR2 SASEGT. J gave up 7 bases and V 6 bases, and 6 bases lay outside the gene matches. The DNA of the CDR3 is TGTGCCAGCAGCAAACTAGCGGGAGGGGGTGAGCAGTACTTC. This encodes CASSKLAGGGEQYF.

CDR3 protein: CASSYSRDRANEQFF. In DNA, the CDR3 is TGTGCCAGCAGTTACTCCCGTGACAGGGCAAATGAGCAGTTCTTC. The chain links TRBV6-5 to TRBJ2-1; 7 bases line up with TRBD1. V trimming: 0 bases; J trimming: 7 bases; junction bases outside the gene matches: 6. Germline V lookup: CDR1 MNHEY, CDR2 SVGAGI. The CDR3 loop spans 15 amino acids.

V usage is TRBV2 and J usage is TRBJ2-3; D tentatively fits TRBD1 or TRBD2 (5 bases each). CDR3 length: 13 amino acids. Trimming left V 6 bases short and J 5 bases short, with 12 bases between. The germline V gene has CDR1 SNHLY and CDR2 FYNNEI. CDR3 sequence (DNA): TGTGCCAGCAGGGGACCTACGGGAGATACGCAGTATTTT. This encodes CASRGPTGDTQYF.

CDR3 loop: CASSMGASGVYEQYF. CDR3 nucleotides: TGTGCCAGTAGTATGGGGGCTAGCGGGGTCTACGAGCAGTACTTC. The chain has TRBV19 and TRBJ2-5; 9 bases are shared with TRBD2. The better agreement between TRBJ2-7 and the DNA end casts doubt on the J call. CDR1 is LNHDA, CDR2 SQIVND, per germline (reference sequence). The CDR3 spans 15 residues.

The chain is built from TRBV4-1 and TRBJ2-1, with 9 bases aligning to TRBD2. CDR3 length: 17 amino acids. Trimming at V came to 1 base and at J to 3 bases, leaving 7 bases not matched to a gene. CDR1 and CDR2 (germline): MGHRA, YSYEKL. The CDR3 DNA sequence: TGCGCCAGCAGCCAAGGGTTAGCGGGAGTTATCTACAATGAGCAGTTCTTC. The encoded protein is CASSQGLAGVIYNEQFF.

V and J are TRBV5-4 and TRBJ2-7; 9 nucleotides align to TRBD1. The CDR3 totals 16 residues. Germline V CDR1 and CDR2: SGHNT, YYREEE (reference sequence). V was clipped by 4 bases and J by 0 bases; unmatched bases: 8. The CDR3 sequence is CASSHRTGANSYEQYF. The CDR3 nucleotides read TGTGCCAGCAGCCACAGGACAGGGGCAAACTCCTACGAGCAGTACTTC.

The V and J genes are TRBV19 and TRBJ2-7; 9 bases are shared with TRBD1. Per germline, CDR1 LNHDA and CDR2 SQIVND (reference sequence). V trimming: 4 bases; J trimming: 9 bases; junction bases outside the gene matches: 13. The CDR3 contains 15 residues. In nucleotides, the CDR3 is TGTGCCAGTAGTACCGCCGGACAGGGGCGCCCAAGGCAGTACTTC. It codes for CASSTAGQGRPRQYF.

V and J are TRBV12-5 and TRBJ2-1; 7 nucleotides align to TRBD2. J was trimmed by 6 bases and V by 0 bases; bases with no gene match: 17. CDR1 is LGHNT and CDR2 is FRNRAP in the germline V gene. The CDR3 runs to 19 residues. The chain's CDR3 is CASGLVHKSGAGELNEQFF. The CDR3 coding sequence is TGTGCTAGTGGTTTGGTACATAAGTCTGGCGCGGGAGAACTCAATGAGCAGTTCTTC. The variable domain in full, with the rest retrieved from reference TRBV12-5 and TRBJ2-1, is DARVTQTPRHKVTEMGQEVTMRCQPILGHNTVFWYRQTMMQGLELLAYFRNRAPLDDSGMPKDRFSAEMPDATLATLKIQPSEPRDSAVYFCASGLVHKSGAGELNEQFFGPGTRLTVL.

The chain employs TRBV4-1 and TRBJ2-1; 12 bases agree with TRBD2. The CDR3 loop spans 15 amino acids. Germline V lookup: CDR1 MGHRA, CDR2 YSYEKL. With 4 bases clipped from V and 8 bases from J, the junction kept 6 bases outside the gene matches. The CDR3 DNA is TGCGCCAGCAGCCGACTAGCGGGAGAGATGTATGAGCAGTTCTTC. Its translation is CASSRLAGEMYEQFF.

The chain uses TRBV9 and TRBJ2-7; 10 bases line up with TRBD2. The CDR3 sequence is 15 residues long. Germline values: CDR1 SGDLS, CDR2 YYNGEE. V dropped 2 bases and J dropped 5; count of bases not matched to a gene: 7. DNA of the CDR3: TGTGCCAGCAGCGTGTCTAGCGGGAGCACCCACGAGCAGTACTTC. Protein product: CASSVSSGSTHEQYF.

The CDR3: CASTPDRSSYGYTF. Here the CDR3 DNA reads TGTGCCAGCACCCCGGACAGGTCGAGCTATGGCTACACCTTC. V usage is TRBV9 and J usage is TRBJ1-2; 7 bases agree with TRBD1. J lost 4 bases, V lost 6 bases, and 9 bases had no gene match. The CDR3 length is 14 residues. Germline values: CDR1 SGDLS, CDR2 YYNGEE. The full variable domain, its missing parts supplied by reference TRBV9 and TRBJ1-2, is DSGVTQTPKHLITATGQRVTLRCSPRSGDLSVYWYQQSLDQGLQFLIQYYNGEERAKGNILERFSAQQFPDLHSELNLSSLELGDSALYFCASTPDRSSYGYTFGSGTRLTVV.

The genes are TRBV5-1 and TRBJ2-1; D tentatively fits TRBD1 or TRBD2 (5 bases each). Germline-derived CDR1 and CDR2 are SGHRS and YFSETQ. The CDR3 sequence is 14 residues long. Trimming stripped 1 base from V and 7 bases from J, with 12 bases between. CDR3 sequence reads: CASSLTGTGNEQFF. CDR3 coding DNA: TGCGCCAGCAGCTTGACCGGGACGGGGAATGAGCAGTTCTTC.

The genes are TRBV28 and TRBJ2-7; 7 bases are a match to TRBD2. This CDR3 is built from 13 residues. CDR1 is MDHEN and CDR2 is SYDVKM in the germline V gene. Trimming at V came to 3 bases and at J to 3 bases, leaving 2 bases not matched to a gene. The CDR3 loop is CASSFRTSYEQYF. The DNA for the CDR3 is TGTGCCAGCAGTTTCCGGACTAGCTACGAGCAGTACTTC. The full variable domain, with the rest looked up from reference TRBV28 and TRBJ2-7, is DVKVTQSSRYLVKRTGEKVFLECVQDMDHENMFWYRQDPGLGLRLIYFSYDVKMKEKGDIPEGYSVSREKKERFSLILESASTNQTSMYLCASSFRTSYEQYFGPGTRLTVT.

The J gene is TRBJ2-7, the V gene TRBV19, with D maybe TRBD1 (5 bases). The CDR3 covers 13 residues. Germline V lookup: CDR1 LNHDA, CDR2 SQIVND (reference sequence). V was shortened by 6 bases and J by 6 bases, with 15 bases between the two germline ends. Written as DNA, the CDR3 is TGTGCCAGTAGGGGTCAGGGTACAAGCGAGCAGTACTTC. Its translation: CASRGQGTSEQYF. Drawing the rest from reference TRBV19 and TRBJ2-7, the complete variable domain is DGGITQSPKYLFRKEGQNVTLSCEQNLNHDAMYWYRQDPGQGLRLIYYSQIVNDFQKGDIAEGYSVSREKKESFPLTVTSAQKNPTAFYLCASRGQGTSEQYFGPGTRLTVT.

This rearrangement joins TRBV11-2 to TRBJ1-1, with D maybe TRBD1 (5 bases). The V end was cut by 5 bases, the J end by 3 bases, with 7 bases between. The CDR3 has 12 residues. Germline V CDR1 and CDR2: SGHAT, FQNNGV. The DNA of the CDR3 is TGTGCCAGCAGCATCAGGGACACTGAAGCTTTCTTT. This codes for CASSIRDTEAFF.

The J gene is TRBJ2-7, the V gene TRBV10-3, with 13 bases matching TRBD2. Germline CDR1 is ENHRY and CDR2 is SYGVKD. The V gene end was trimmed by 6 bases and the J gene end by 1 base; junction bases not matched to a gene: 12. This CDR3 has 18 amino acids. Here the CDR3 reads CAIRSPGGTSGISYEQYF. The CDR3 nucleotides are TGTGCCATCAGATCGCCTGGCGGGACTAGCGGGATTTCCTACGAGCAGTACTTC.

This clone is a singleton in its sample. The genes are TRBV2 and TRBJ2-7, with D possibly matching TRBD2 (6 bases). CDR3 length: 13 amino acids. Germline V CDR1 and CDR2: SNHLY, FYNNEI. The V and J ends lost 7 bases and 2 bases respectively, with 12 bases between them. In DNA, the CDR3 is TGTGCCAGCATATCTAGCGTACCCTACGAGCAGTACTTC. It yields the protein CASISSVPYEQYF.

The chain joins TRBV6-5 to TRBJ2-1, with D possibly matching TRBD1 (6 bases). Trimming cost V 6 bases and J 8 bases, with 14 bases left between them. The CDR3 covers 13 residues. In germline, CDR1 is MNHEY, CDR2 SVGAGI. The CDR3 sequence is CASRRFRGDEQFF. The CDR3 DNA follows: TGTGCCAGCAGACGCTTCAGGGGCGATGAGCAGTTCTTC.

In its sample, this clone was seen once. The chain links TRBV5-1 to TRBJ1-2; TRBD1 agrees at 9 bases. The ends lost 3 bases at V and 7 bases at J; junction bases unmatched: 4. CDR3 size: 13 residues. CDR1 is SGHRS and CDR2 is YFSETQ in the germline V gene. Here the CDR3 reads CASSYLTGGGYTF. The CDR3 DNA is TGCGCCAGCAGCTATCTGACAGGGGGTGGCTACACCTTC.

The chain recombines TRBV6-1 with TRBJ2-2; 12 bases fit TRBD2. This CDR3 has 18 amino acids. Per germline, CDR1 MNHNS and CDR2 SASEGT. Trimming at V came to 4 bases and at J to 5 bases, leaving 11 bases not matched to a gene. This CDR3 reads CASSGLAGAYFGTGELFF. CDR3 DNA: TGTGCCAGCAGTGGACTAGCGGGAGCCTATTTCGGGACCGGGGAGCTGTTTTTT.

V gene TRBV28 combines with J gene TRBJ2-1; 8 bases are shared with TRBD2. This CDR3 spans 14 amino acids. V lost 3 bases to trimming and J lost 8 bases; unmatched junction nucleotides: 6. Per the germline V gene, CDR1 is MDHEN and CDR2 is SYDVKM. Here the CDR3 reads CASSFKSGRDEQFF. The CDR3 DNA follows: TGTGCCAGCAGTTTTAAAAGCGGGAGAGATGAGCAGTTCTTC. Full variable domain (outside the CDR3, taken from reference TRBV28 and TRBJ2-1): DVKVTQSSRYLVKRTGEKVFLECVQDMDHENMFWYRQDPGLGLRLIYFSYDVKMKEKGDIPEGYSVSREKKERFSLILESASTNQTSMYLCASSFKSGRDEQFFGPGTRLTVL.